Listed here are 18 T cell receptor beta chains from one sample, sequenced in a study of T cell clonality in common variable immunodeficiency. Study conclusions and caveats: Common variable immunodeficiency TCR beta sequences reportedly had fewer deletions and N-nucleotide insertions.

Antigen specificity for these receptors is unknown. Data came from immunoSEQ multiplex PCR; TCRdb stores just in-frame clones and leaves some out. The sample contains tens of thousands of clones, none of them singletons. Sequencing used peripheral blood mononuclear cells. These TCRs come from a human donor with common variable immunodeficiency.

This clone was seen repeatedly, ten times or more. From the germline J gene comes the end of the CDR3, since the read stops 3 residues before it. This chain uses TRBV25-1 with TRBJ1-2; D possibly corresponds to TRBD1 (5 bases). V was trimmed by 3 bases and J by 4 bases, leaving 9 bases between them. The CDR3 length is 13 residues. From germline, CDR1 is MGHDK and CDR2 SYGVNS. The CDR3 DNA, read in part, is TGTGCCAGCAGTGATCTAGGGGTCTATGGC. Translation: CASSDLGVYG. The CDR3 as a whole reads CASSDLGVYGYTF.

At least ten counts were recorded for this clone. The missing CDR3 end, 3 residues past where the read stops, is filled in from the germline J gene. This sequence joins TRBV20-1 and TRBJ2-2; 8 nucleotides match TRBD2. CDR1 and CDR2 (germline): DFQATT, SNEGSKA (reference sequence). This CDR3 contains 15 residues. After removal of 2 bases from V and 1 base from J, the junction contained 3 bases not matched to a gene. The DNA read from the CDR3 is TGCAGTGCTAGAAATCTAGCGGGGAACACCGGGGAG. Its protein is CSARNLAGNTGE. Given in full, the CDR3 is CSARNLAGNTGELFF.

This clone has only a few counts. The observed sequence ends 3 residues before the CDR3 terminus, with the missing tail filled in from the germline J gene. The chain carries TRBV5-5 and TRBJ2-5; TRBD2 might be the D (5 bases). The CDR3 runs to 14 residues. Trimming cost V 3 bases and J 4 bases, with 13 bases left between them. The germline CDR1 and CDR2 sequences are SGHKS and YYEKEE (reference sequence). The CDR3 DNA, read in part, is TGTGCCAGCAGCTCCGCGAGGGCAGGAGAGACC. This translates into CASSSARAGET. The whole CDR3 protein is CASSSARAGETQYF.

Relative to its sample, this clone is medium-sized. The read terminates 3 residues ahead of where the CDR3 ends, so the germline J gene completes it. The chain links TRBV14 to TRBJ1-2, with 10 bases lining up with TRBD1. There are 13 residues in the CDR3. The germline V gene encodes CDR1 SGHDN and CDR2 FVKESK. V was pared by 6 bases and J by 5 bases, with 3 bases of the junction left unmatched. The CDR3 sequence: CASSPGQGYGYTF. CDR3 DNA (partial): TGTGCCAGCAGTCCGGGACAGGGGTATGGC.

Notes on this clone: The read gets to within 3 residues of the CDR3 end, and the germline J gene fills in the rest. This sequence joins TRBV11-2 and TRBJ2-3, with TRBD2 matching over 8 bases. The CDR3 covers 14 residues. CDR1 is SGHAT, CDR2 FQNNGV, per germline. J gave up 3 bases and V 4 bases, and 3 bases lay outside the gene matches. The CDR3 bases that were read are TGTGCCAGCAGCTCGGGGACTAGGACAGATACG. Amino acid sequence: CASSSGTRTDT. The whole CDR3 is CASSSGTRTDTQYF.

This clone was observed many times. The read stops 3 residues short of the end of the CDR3; the missing end is completed from the germline J gene. V usage is TRBV6-2 or TRBV6-3 and J usage is TRBJ2-1; D is perhaps TRBD1 (5 bases). CDR1 and CDR2 from the germline V gene are MNHEY and SVGEGT. This CDR3 spans 16 amino acids. V lost 2 bases and J 4 bases, leaving 15 bases between the germline ends. The CDR3 here is CASSYGQQAKYNEQFF. CDR3 bases read: TGTGCCAGCAGTTACGGGCAACAGGCTAAATACAATGAG.

At least ten counts were recorded for this clone. The read terminates 3 residues ahead of where the CDR3 ends, so the germline J gene completes it. This sequence joins TRBV5-6 and TRBJ2-7, with D perhaps matching TRBD2 (6 bases). CDR3 length: 13 amino acids. Germline values: CDR1 SGHDT, CDR2 YYEEEE. V lost 2 bases and J 2 bases, leaving 8 bases between the germline ends. CDR3 bases read: TGTGCCAGCAGCTTCGGGGGTACCTACGAG. This gives the protein CASSFGGTYE. The entire CDR3 protein is CASSFGGTYEQYF.

In its sample, this clone is medium-sized. The sequence runs out 3 residues before the end of the CDR3; the remainder is reconstructed from the germline J gene. The V gene is TRBV20-1, the J gene TRBJ1-2; TRBD1 is a possible D gene (5 bases). The CDR3 covers 16 residues. The germline V and J ends were trimmed by 0 bases and 1 base, with 15 bases remaining between them. Germline loops: CDR1 DFQATT, CDR2 SNEGSKA (reference sequence). Incomplete CDR3 DNA: TGCAGTGCTAGAGATCAGCAGGGTGTTTTTAACTATGGC. Its protein product is CSARDQQGVFNYG. The entire CDR3 reads CSARDQQGVFNYGYTF.

This clone is classed as medium-sized (0.01 to 0.1%). The read terminates 3 residues before the CDR3 end, so the remaining end is supplied by the germline J gene. The chain recombines TRBV9 with TRBJ1-5; weak D call: TRBD1 (5 bases). This CDR3 is 16 amino acids long. Germline V gives CDR1 SGDLS, CDR2 YYNGEE. Trimming removed 0 bases from V and 3 bases from J, with 13 bases in between. The DNA read from the CDR3 is TGTGCCAGCAGCGTAGGGGGAGGTGGGGCCAATCAGCCC. The encoded protein is CASSVGGGGANQP. The entire CDR3 sequence reads CASSVGGGGANQPQHF.

This clone occurred many times. The DNA ends 3 residues before the CDR3 does, and the rest of the CDR3 is filled in from the germline J gene. The chain joins TRBV19 to TRBJ2-7, with D perhaps matching TRBD1 (5 bases). The germline gives CDR1 LNHDA, CDR2 SQIVND (reference sequence). Deletions cut 1 base from V and 3 bases from J, with 7 bases between. This CDR3 spans 13 amino acids. CDR3 DNA, as far as it was read: TGTGCCAGTAGTATAGGAGACAGCTACGAG. It specifies CASSIGDSYE. The full CDR3 sequence reads CASSIGDSYEQYF.

This clone was observed at least ten times. The read falls 3 residues short of the CDR3 end, and the missing part is taken from the germline J gene. This chain connects TRBV18 to TRBJ2-3; 15 bases agree with TRBD2. Per germline, CDR1 KGHSH and CDR2 LQKENI. The CDR3 totals 16 residues. V gave up 4 bases and J gave up 3 bases; unmatched junction bases: 2. This CDR3 reads CASSLGLAGGTDTQYF. CDR3 bases read: TGTGCCAGCTCACTTGGACTAGCGGGAGGGACAGATACG.

A note on this clone: The read is 3 residues too short to cover the CDR3 end, so that end is filled in from the germline J gene. The V gene is TRBV7-3, the J gene TRBJ1-4, with 9 bases identical to TRBD1. With V trimmed by 5 bases and J by 7 bases, 8 bases remained unmatched. The germline CDR1 and CDR2 sequences are SGHTA and FQGTGA. The length of the CDR3 is 15 residues. Incomplete CDR3 DNA: TGTGCCAGCAGCGCGTCCCGGGACAGGGCTGAAAAA. Its protein is CASSASRDRAEK. The CDR3 reads in full as CASSASRDRAEKLFF.

As concerns this clone: Sequencing ends 3 residues short of the CDR3 end; the germline J gene provides the rest. The rearrangement uses TRBV7-9 and TRBJ1-1; D is unclear. The germline V gene has CDR1 SEHNR and CDR2 FQNEAQ (reference sequence). With 1 base removed from V and 3 bases from J, the gap between germline ends came to 6 bases. CDR3 length: 13 residues. CDR3 DNA (partial): TGTGCCAGCAGCTTAGTTCAGTACACTGAA. This encodes CASSLVQYTE. In full, the CDR3 reads CASSLVQYTEAFF.

Of note for this clone: The read halts 3 residues ahead of the CDR3 end, with the missing end drawn from the germline J gene. The chain links TRBV20-1 to TRBJ2-5, with 7 nucleotides matching TRBD2. Germline V gives CDR1 DFQATT, CDR2 SNEGSKA (reference sequence). V dropped 5 bases and J dropped 1; count of bases not matched to a gene: 13. The CDR3 contains 16 residues. The CDR3 spells CSAFGRREPIQETQYF. The covered CDR3 bases are TGCAGTGCTTTCGGACGGCGGGAGCCCATCCAAGAGACC.

The sample holds a few counts of this clone. The CDR3 end is not reached by the read, which stops 3 residues before it; the germline J gene fills it in. The V call is TRBV7-2, the J call TRBJ1-1; D is undetermined. V lost 2 bases and J lost 4, with 11 bases in between. In germline, CDR1 is SGHTA, CDR2 FQGNSA. This CDR3 has 14 residues. Incomplete CDR3 DNA: TGTGCCAGCAGCTTATTGGGCGAGAGCACTGAA. Protein product: CASSLLGESTE. The CDR3, in full, reads CASSLLGESTEAFF.

Remarks on this clone: The missing CDR3 end, 3 residues past where the read stops, is filled in from the germline J gene. The J gene is TRBJ1-5, the V gene TRBV11-2; 7 bases agree with TRBD1. CDR3 length: 14 amino acids. V was pared by 5 bases and J by 2 bases, with 3 bases of the junction left unmatched. Germline loops: CDR1 SGHAT, CDR2 FQNNGV. The sequenced part of the CDR3 DNA is TGTGCCAGCAGCGGGCAGGGGGGCAATCAGCCC. Amino acid sequence: CASSGQGGNQP. The CDR3 as a whole reads CASSGQGGNQPQHF.

This clone was found a few times. Read sequence stops 3 residues before the CDR3 end, and the germline J gene provides the missing end. The rearrangement links TRBV5-1 to TRBJ2-1; TRBD2 is a possible D gene (5 bases). Trimming removed 4 bases at V and 5 bases at J, with 13 bases between. The CDR3 has 14 amino acids. In germline, CDR1 is SGHRS, CDR2 YFSETQ. The CDR3 protein is CASSRDYSNNEQFF. CDR3 DNA, as far as it was read: TGCGCCAGCAGCAGAGACTATTCCAACAATGAG.

This clone was observed at least ten times. Read coverage stops 3 residues before the CDR3 terminus; the germline J gene supplies the remainder. This chain connects TRBV3-1 (or the pseudogene TRBV3-2) to TRBJ1-1; weak D call: TRBD1 (6 bases). The V gene lost 1 base and the J gene lost 6 bases, with 15 bases spanning the gap. This CDR3 has 15 amino acids. Germline-derived CDR1 and CDR2 are LGHDT and YNNKEL (reference sequence). CDR3 DNA, as far as it was read: TGTGCCAGCAGCCAAGCTTTTAGGGGGTTTTCTGAA. Its translation: CASSQAFRGFSE. The CDR3 as a whole reads CASSQAFRGFSEAFF.